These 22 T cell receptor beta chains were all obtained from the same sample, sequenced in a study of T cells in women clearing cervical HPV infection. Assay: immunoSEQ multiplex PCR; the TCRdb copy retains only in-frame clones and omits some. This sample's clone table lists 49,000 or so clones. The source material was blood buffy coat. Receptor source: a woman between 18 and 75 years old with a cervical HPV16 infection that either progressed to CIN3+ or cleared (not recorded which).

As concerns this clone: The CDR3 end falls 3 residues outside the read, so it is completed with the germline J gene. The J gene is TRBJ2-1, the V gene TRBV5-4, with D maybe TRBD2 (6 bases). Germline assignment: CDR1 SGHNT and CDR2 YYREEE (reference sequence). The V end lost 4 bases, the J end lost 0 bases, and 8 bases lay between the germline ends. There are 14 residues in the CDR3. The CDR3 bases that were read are TGTGCCAGCAGCGGAGGGTTCTCCTACAATGAG. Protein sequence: CASSGGFSYNE. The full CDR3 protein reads CASSGGFSYNEQFF. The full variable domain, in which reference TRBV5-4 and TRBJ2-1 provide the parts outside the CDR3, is ETGVTQSPTHLIKTRGQQVTLRCSSQSGHNTVSWYQQALGQGPQFIFQYYREEENGRGNFPPRFSGLQFPNYSSELNVNALELDDSALYLCASSGGFSYNEQFFGPGTRLTVL.

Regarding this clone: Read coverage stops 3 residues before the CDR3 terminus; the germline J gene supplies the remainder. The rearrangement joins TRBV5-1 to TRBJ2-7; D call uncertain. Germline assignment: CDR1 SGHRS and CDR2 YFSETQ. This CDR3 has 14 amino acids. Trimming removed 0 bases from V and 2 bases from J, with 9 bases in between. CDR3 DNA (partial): TGCGCCAGCAGCTTGGTCCCAGGCACCTACGAG. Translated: CASSLVPGTYE. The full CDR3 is CASSLVPGTYEQYF. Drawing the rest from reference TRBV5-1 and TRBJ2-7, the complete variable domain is KAGVTQTPRYLIKTRGQQVTLSCSPISGHRSVSWYQQTPGQGLQFLFEYFSETQRNKGNFPGRFSGRQFSNSRSEMNVSTLELGDSALYLCASSLVPGTYEQYFGPGTRLTVT.

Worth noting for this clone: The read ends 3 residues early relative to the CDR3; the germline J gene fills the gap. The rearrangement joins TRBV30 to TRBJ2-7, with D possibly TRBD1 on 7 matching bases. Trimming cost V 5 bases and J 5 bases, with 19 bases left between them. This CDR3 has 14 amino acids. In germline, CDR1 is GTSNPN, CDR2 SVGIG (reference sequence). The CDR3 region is CAWEEGQFSHEQYF. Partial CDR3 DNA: TGTGCCTGGGAGGAGGGACAGTTTTCCCACGAG. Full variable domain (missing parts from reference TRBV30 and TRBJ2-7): SQTIHQWPATLVQPVGSPLSLECTVEGTSNPNLYWYRQAAGRGLQLLFYSVGIGQISSEVPQNLSASRPQDRQFILSSKKLLLSDSGFYLCAWEEGQFSHEQYFGPGTRLTVT.

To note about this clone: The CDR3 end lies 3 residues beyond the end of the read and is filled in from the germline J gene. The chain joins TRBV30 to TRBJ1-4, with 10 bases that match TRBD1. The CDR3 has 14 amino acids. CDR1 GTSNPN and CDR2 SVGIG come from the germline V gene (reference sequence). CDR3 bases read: TGTGCCTTCACCGGGACAGGGGATGATTCACCA. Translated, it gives CAFTGTGDDSP. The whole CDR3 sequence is CAFTGTGDDSPLFF.

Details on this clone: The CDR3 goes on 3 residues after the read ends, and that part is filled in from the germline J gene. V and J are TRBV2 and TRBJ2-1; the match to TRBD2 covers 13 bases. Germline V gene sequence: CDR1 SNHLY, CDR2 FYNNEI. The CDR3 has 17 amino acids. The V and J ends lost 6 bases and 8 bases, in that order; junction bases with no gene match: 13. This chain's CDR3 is CASSYLLPGLAGHEQFF. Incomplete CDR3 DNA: TGTGCCAGCAGCTACCTCCTTCCGGGACTAGCGGGACATGAG.

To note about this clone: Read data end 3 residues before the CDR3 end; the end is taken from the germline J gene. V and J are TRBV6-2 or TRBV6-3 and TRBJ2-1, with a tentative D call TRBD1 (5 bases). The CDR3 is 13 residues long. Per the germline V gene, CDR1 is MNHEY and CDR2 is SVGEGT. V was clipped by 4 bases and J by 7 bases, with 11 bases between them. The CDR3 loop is CASSSMKGNEQFF. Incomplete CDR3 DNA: TGTGCCAGCAGTTCTATGAAGGGGAATGAG.

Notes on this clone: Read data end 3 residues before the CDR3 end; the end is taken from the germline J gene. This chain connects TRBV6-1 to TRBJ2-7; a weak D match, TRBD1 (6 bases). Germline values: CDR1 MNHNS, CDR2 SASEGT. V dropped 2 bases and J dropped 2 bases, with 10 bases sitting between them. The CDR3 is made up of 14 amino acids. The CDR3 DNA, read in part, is TGTGCCAGCAGTGAAACAGGGTCCCCCTACGAG. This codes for CASSETGSPYE. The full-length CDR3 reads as CASSETGSPYEQYF.

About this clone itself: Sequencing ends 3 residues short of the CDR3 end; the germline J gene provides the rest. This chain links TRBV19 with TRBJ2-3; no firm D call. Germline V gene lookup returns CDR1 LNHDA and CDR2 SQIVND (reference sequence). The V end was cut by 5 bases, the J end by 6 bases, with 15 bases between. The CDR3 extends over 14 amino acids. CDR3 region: CASSRHENGDTQYF. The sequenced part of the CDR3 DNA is TGTGCCAGTAGTCGGCACGAGAACGGGGATACG.

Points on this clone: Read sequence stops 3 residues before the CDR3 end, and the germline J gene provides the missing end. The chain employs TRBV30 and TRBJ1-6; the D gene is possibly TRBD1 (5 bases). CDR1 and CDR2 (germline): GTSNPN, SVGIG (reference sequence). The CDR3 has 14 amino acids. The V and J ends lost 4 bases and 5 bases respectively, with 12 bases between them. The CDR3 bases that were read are TGTGCCTGGAAATCGGGACTCCATAATTCACCC. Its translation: CAWKSGLHNSP. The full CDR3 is CAWKSGLHNSPLHF.

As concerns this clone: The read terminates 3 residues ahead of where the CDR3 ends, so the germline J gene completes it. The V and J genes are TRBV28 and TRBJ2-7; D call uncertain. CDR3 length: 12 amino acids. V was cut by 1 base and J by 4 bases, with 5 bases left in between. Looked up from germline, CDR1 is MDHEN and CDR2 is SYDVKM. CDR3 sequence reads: CASSLFGYEQYF. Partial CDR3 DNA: TGTGCCAGCAGTTTATTCGGGTACGAG.

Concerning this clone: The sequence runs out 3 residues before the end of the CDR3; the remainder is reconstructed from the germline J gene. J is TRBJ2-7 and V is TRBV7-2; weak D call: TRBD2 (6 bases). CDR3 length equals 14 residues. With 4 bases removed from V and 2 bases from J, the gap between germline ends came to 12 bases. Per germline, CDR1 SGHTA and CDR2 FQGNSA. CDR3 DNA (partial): TGTGCCAGCAGCTCTCGGACTAATCCCTACGAG. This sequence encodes CASSSRTNPYE. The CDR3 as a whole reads CASSSRTNPYEQYF.

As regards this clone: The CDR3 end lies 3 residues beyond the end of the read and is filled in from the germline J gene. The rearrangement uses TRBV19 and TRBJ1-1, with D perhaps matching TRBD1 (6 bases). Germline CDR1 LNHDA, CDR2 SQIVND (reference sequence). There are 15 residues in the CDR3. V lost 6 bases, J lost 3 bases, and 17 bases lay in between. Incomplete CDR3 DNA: TGTGCCAGTAGGGGCTGGGCAGGGGCGGACACTGAA. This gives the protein CASRGWAGADTE. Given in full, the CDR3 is CASRGWAGADTEAFF.

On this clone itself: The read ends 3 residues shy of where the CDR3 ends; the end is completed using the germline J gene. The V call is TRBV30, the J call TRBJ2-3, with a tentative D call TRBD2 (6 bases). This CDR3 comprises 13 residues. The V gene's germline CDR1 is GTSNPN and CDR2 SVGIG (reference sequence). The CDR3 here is CAWSVAGNQPQYF. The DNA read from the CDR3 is TGTGCCTGGAGTGTAGCGGGCAATCAGCCG.

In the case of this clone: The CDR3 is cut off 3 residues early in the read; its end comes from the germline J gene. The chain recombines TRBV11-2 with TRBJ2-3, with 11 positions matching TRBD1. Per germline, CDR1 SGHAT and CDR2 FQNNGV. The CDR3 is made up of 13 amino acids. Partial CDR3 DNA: TGTGCCAGCAGCTTGGGACAGGGGGAGACG. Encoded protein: CASSLGQGET. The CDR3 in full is CASSLGQGETQYF.

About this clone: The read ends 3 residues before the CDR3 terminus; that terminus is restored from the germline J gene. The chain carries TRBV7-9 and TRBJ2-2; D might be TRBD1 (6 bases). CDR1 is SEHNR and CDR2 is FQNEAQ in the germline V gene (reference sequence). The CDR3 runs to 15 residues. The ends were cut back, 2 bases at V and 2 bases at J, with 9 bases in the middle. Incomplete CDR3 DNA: TGTGCCAGCAGCTTAAACAGGGCCAACACCGGGGAG. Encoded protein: CASSLNRANTGE. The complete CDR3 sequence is CASSLNRANTGELFF. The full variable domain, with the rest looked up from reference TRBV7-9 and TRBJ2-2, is DTGVSQNPRHKITKRGQNVTFRCDPISEHNRLYWYRQTLGQGPEFLTYFQNEAQLEKSRLLSDRFSAERPKGSFSTLEIQRTEQGDSAMYLCASSLNRANTGELFFGEGSRLTVL.

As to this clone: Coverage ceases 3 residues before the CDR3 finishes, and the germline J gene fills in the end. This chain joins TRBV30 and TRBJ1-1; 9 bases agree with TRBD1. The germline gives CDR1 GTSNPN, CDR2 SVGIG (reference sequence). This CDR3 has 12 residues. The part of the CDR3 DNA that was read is TGTGCCTGGAGTTCCCGGGACAGGGTA. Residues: CAWSSRDRV. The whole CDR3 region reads CAWSSRDRVAFF.

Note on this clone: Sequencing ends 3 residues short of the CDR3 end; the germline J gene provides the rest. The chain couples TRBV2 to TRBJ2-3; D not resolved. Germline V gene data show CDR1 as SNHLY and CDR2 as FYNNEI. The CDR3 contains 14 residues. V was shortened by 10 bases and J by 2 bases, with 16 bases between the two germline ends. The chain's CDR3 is CANLRGPPTDTQYF. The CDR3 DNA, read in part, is TGTGCCAACCTTCGCGGTCCCCCCACAGATACG.

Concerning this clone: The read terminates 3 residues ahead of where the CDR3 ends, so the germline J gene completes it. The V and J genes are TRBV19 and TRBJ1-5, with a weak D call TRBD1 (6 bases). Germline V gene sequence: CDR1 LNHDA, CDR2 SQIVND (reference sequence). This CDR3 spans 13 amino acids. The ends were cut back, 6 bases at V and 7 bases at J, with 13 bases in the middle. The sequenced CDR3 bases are TGTGCCAGTAGCCTATTCAGGGGCCAGCCC. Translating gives CASSLFRGQP. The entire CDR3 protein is CASSLFRGQPQHF.

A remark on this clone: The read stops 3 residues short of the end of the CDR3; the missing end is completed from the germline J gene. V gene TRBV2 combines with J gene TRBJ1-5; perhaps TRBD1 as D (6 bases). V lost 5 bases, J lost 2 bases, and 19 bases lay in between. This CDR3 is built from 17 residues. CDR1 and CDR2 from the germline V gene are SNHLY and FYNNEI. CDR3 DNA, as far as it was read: TGTGCCAGCAGTCATCCCGGGACAACCGATGGCAATCAGCCC. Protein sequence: CASSHPGTTDGNQP. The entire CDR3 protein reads CASSHPGTTDGNQPQHF. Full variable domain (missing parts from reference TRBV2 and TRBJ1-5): EPEVTQTPSHQVTQMGQEVILRCVPISNHLYFYWYRQILGQKVEFLVSFYNNEISEKSEIFDDQFSVERPDGSNFTLKIRSTKLEDSAMYFCASSHPGTTDGNQPQHFGDGTRLSIL.

The CDR3 loop is CASKWLGASGANVLTF. The CDR3 DNA, read in part, is TGTGCCAGCAAATGGTTGGGGGCCTCTGGGGCCAACGTC. V and J are TRBV2 and TRBJ2-6; D is perhaps TRBD1 (6 bases). The sequenced fragment ends 3 residues before the CDR3 boundary, so the rest is inferred from the germline J gene. Germline loops: CDR1 SNHLY, CDR2 FYNNEI. This CDR3 spans 16 amino acids. Trimming took off 7 bases at V and 0 bases at J, with 13 bases between the two ends.

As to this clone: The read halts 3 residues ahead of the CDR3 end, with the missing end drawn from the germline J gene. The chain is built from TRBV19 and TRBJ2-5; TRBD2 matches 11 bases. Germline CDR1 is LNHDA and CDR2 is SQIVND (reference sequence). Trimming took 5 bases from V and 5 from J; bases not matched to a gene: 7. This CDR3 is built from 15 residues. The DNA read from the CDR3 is TGTGCCAGTAGTGCCTCTAGCGGGGGGACGGAGACC. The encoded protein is CASSASSGGTET. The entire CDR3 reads CASSASSGGTETQYF.

Partial CDR3 DNA: TGTGCCAGCTCACCTACCAGGGTAGGGGATTCACCC. This sequence encodes CASSPTRVGDSP. The full-length CDR3 reads as CASSPTRVGDSPLHF. V gene TRBV18 combines with J gene TRBJ1-6; weak D call: TRBD1 (5 bases). The CDR3 goes on 3 residues after the read ends, and that part is filled in from the germline J gene. Between the trimmed V and J ends, which lost 3 bases and 8 bases, there was a span of 14 bases. Germline values: CDR1 KGHSH, CDR2 LQKENI. The CDR3 is made up of 15 amino acids.